This T cell receptor (beta chain) was captured by sequencing in a study of cytomegalovirus exposure and HLA in healthy donors. Study results and limitations: Presence/absence analysis assumed near-uniform sequencing depth across donors.

To note about this clone: What it binds is not known.

The primer mix had 60 Vbeta and 13 Jbeta primers. The table came from immunoSEQ multiplex PCR; TCRdb's copy has only in-frame clones and leaves some out. Here the sample spans approximately 150,000 clones, roughly 73% being singletons. Germline V gives CDR1 MNHEY, CDR2 SVGAGI. The CDR3 has 16 amino acids. After removal of 4 bases from V and 9 bases from J, the junction contained 13 bases not matched to a gene. Input material: PBMCs. The receptor was isolated from a female donor in good health and CMV-seronegative. The rearrangement links TRBV6-5 to TRBJ2-1; 9 positions match TRBD1. The CDR3 DNA is TGTGCCAGCAGTTCGACCGGGACAGGGATCTGGAGTGAGCAGTTCTTC. It codes for CASSSTGTGIWSEQFF.